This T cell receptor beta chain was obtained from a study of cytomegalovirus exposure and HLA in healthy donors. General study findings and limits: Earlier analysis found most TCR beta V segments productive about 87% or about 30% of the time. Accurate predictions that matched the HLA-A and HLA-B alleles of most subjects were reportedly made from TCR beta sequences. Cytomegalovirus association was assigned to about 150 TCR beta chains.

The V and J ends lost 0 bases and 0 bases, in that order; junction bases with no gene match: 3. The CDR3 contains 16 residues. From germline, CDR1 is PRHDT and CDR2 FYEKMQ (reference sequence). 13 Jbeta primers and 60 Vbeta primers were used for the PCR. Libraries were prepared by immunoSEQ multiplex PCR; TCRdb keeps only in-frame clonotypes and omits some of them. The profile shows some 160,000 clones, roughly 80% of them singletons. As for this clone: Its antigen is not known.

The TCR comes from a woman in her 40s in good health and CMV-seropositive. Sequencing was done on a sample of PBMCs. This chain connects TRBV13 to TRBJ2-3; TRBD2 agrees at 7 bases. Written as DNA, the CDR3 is TGTGCCAGCAGCTTAGGTCTAGCGGAAAGCACAGATACGCAGTATTTT. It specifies CASSLGLAESTDTQYF.